These 19 T cell receptor beta chains were sequenced from one sample in a study of T cells in Graves' hyperthyroidism and ophthalmopathy. RNA transcripts were the template for amplifying TCR beta CDR3 regions. HTBI primers were the set used in a first-round RT-PCR of the TCR CDR3. TCRdb recomputed calls from the multiplex PCR reads with MiXCR, one row per CDR3 protein. The data contain 300,000 to 450,000 distinct CDR3 sequences, more than 20% of them singletons. The sequenced material came from blood. The receptors stem from a man between 45 and 60 years old with Graves' hyperthyroidism.

The chain employs TRBV4-1 and TRBJ2-7; possibly TRBD2 for D (5 bases). The CDR3 is 15 amino acids. Germline lookup yields CDR1 MGHRA and CDR2 YSYEKL. V was pared by 4 bases and J by 2 bases, with 15 bases between. This CDR3 reads CASSRDTSPTYEQYF. The CDR3 nucleotides read TGCGCCAGCAGCCGAGATACTAGTCCCACCTACGAGCAGTACTTC.

This clonotype was counted only a few times. The chain recombines TRBV7-9 with TRBJ2-5, with D maybe TRBD2 (6 bases). Germline lookup yields CDR1 SEHNR and CDR2 FQNEAQ (reference sequence). The V and J ends lost 5 bases and 0 bases respectively, with 16 bases between them. The CDR3 covers 16 residues. The chain's CDR3 is CASSRNRRGNQETQYF. The CDR3 coding sequence is TGTGCCAGCAGCCGGAACCGGAGGGGAAACCAAGAGACCCAGTACTTC.

This clonotype came up a few times. The V gene is TRBV9, the J gene TRBJ2-2; D is uncertain. CDR1 is SGDLS and CDR2 is YYNGEE in the germline V gene. CDR3 length: 14 residues. Deletions cut 2 bases from V and 4 bases from J, with 9 bases between. CDR3 sequence reads: CASSVGRSTGELFF. CDR3 DNA: TGTGCCAGCAGCGTGGGCAGGTCCACCGGGGAGCTGTTTTTT. The variable domain in full, completed from reference TRBV9 and TRBJ2-2, reads DSGVTQTPKHLITATGQRVTLRCSPRSGDLSVYWYQQSLDQGLQFLIQYYNGEERAKGNILERFSAQQFPDLHSELNLSSLELGDSALYFCASSVGRSTGELFFGEGSRLTVL.

This clonotype was recorded a few times. V usage is TRBV12-3 or TRBV12-4 and J usage is TRBJ2-7; D could derive from TRBD1 or TRBD2 (7 bases each). Trimming removed 8 bases at V and 2 bases at J, with 25 bases between. The CDR3 totals 17 residues. The CDR3 DNA is TGTGCCAGCTCCACAGGGGAGGGACCCCGCCTTACCTACGAGCAGTACTTC. Translating it yields CASSTGEGPRLTYEQYF.

The gene calls are TRBV6-1 and TRBJ2-5, with a weak D call TRBD2 (5 bases). The V gene lost 6 bases and the J gene lost 3 bases, with 11 bases spanning the gap. The CDR3 has 13 amino acids. Germline V lookup: CDR1 MNHNS, CDR2 SASEGT. The CDR3 sequence: CASRRTLKETQYF. In DNA form, the CDR3 reads TGTGCCAGCAGAAGGACTCTCAAAGAGACCCAGTACTTC.

Comments on this clonotype: Germline is not matched at one junction end, which may reflect a read error. The genes are TRBV7-3 and TRBJ2-1; D not certain. There are 15 residues in the CDR3. The germline CDR1 and CDR2 sequences are SGHTA and FQGTGA. The CDR3 sequence: CANSPTASSYNEQFF. In DNA, the CDR3 is TGTGCCAACAGCCCGACTGCTAGCTCCTACAATGAGCAGTTCTTC.

This clonotype was recorded a few times. The rearrangement links TRBV20-1 to TRBJ1-1, with D unclear. This CDR3 comprises 14 residues. V lost 4 bases to trimming and J lost 5 bases, with 17 bases between them. From germline, CDR1 is DFQATT and CDR2 SNEGSKA (reference sequence). CDR3 nucleotide sequence: TGCAGTGCTACTCCCCATTTGGGTTTTACTGAAGCTTTCTTT. Encoded protein: CSATPHLGFTEAFF.

Details on this clonotype: It may be a read error: a sequence one base away is much more abundant. The chain joins TRBV11-2 to TRBJ2-7; D gene unclear. In germline, CDR1 is SGHAT, CDR2 FQNNGV. The CDR3 runs to 14 residues. Between the trimmed V and J ends, which lost 1 base and 2 bases, there was a span of 9 bases. The CDR3 reads CASSLVAKAYEQYF. The CDR3 DNA reads as TGTGCCAGCAGCTTAGTGGCCAAAGCCTACGAGCAGTACTTC.

The rearrangement links TRBV11-2 to TRBJ1-4; possible D gene TRBD1, 5 bases. Trimming removed 5 bases from V and 6 bases from J, with 22 bases in between. This CDR3 is built from 17 residues. From germline, CDR1 is SGHAT and CDR2 FQNNGV. The CDR3 protein is CASSRLWGGGQDEKLFF. The DNA of the CDR3 is TGTGCCAGCAGCCGCTTATGGGGGGGAGGTCAAGATGAAAAACTGTTTTTT.

This clonotype was seen only a few times. The genes are TRBV5-1 and TRBJ2-7, with D possibly being TRBD1 or TRBD2 (5 bases each). Germline V gene data show CDR1 as SGHRS and CDR2 as YFSETQ. The ends were cut back, 0 bases at V and 2 bases at J, with 18 bases in the middle. The CDR3 runs to 17 residues. In nucleotides, the CDR3 is TGCGCCAGCAGCTTGGCAGACGAACGGGACGTCCCCTACGAGCAGTACTTC. Its protein product is CASSLADERDVPYEQYF. Filled out from reference TRBV5-1 and TRBJ2-7, the complete variable domain reads KAGVTQTPRYLIKTRGQQVTLSCSPISGHRSVSWYQQTPGQGLQFLFEYFSETQRNKGNFPGRFSGRQFSNSRSEMNVSTLELGDSALYLCASSLADERDVPYEQYFGPGTRLTVT.

The chain uses TRBV9 and TRBJ2-1; 11 bases map to TRBD2. Germline values: CDR1 SGDLS, CDR2 YYNGEE. V shed 0 bases and J 8 bases; nucleotides not matched to a gene: 7. The CDR3 loop spans 16 amino acids. CDR3 DNA sequence: TGTGCCAGCAGCGTAGAAGGTAGCGGGAGGGGCGATGAGCAGTTCTTC. It is translated as CASSVEGSGRGDEQFF.

V and J are TRBV10-3 and TRBJ2-7; either TRBD1 or TRBD2 may supply D (7 bases each). This CDR3 spans 13 amino acids. Trimming cost V 5 bases and J 5 bases, with 13 bases left between them. Looked up from germline, CDR1 is ENHRY and CDR2 is SYGVKD. CDR3 bases: TGTGCCATCAGTTCACAGGGGAGGGACGAGCAGTACTTC. Protein sequence: CAISSQGRDEQYF.

The CDR3 spells CASSLVARTSDYEQYF. CDR3 sequence (DNA): TGCGCCAGCAGCTTGGTAGCTAGGACTAGCGACTACGAGCAGTACTTC. This chain connects TRBV5-1 to TRBJ2-7; 9 bases match TRBD2. The length of the CDR3 is 16 residues. With V trimmed by 0 bases and J by 3 bases, 7 bases remained unmatched. The germline gives CDR1 SGHRS, CDR2 YFSETQ.

The chain employs TRBV15 and TRBJ1-2, with D possibly matching TRBD1 (5 bases). V shed 5 bases and J shed 2 bases, with 9 bases lying between them. This CDR3 is 13 amino acids long. Germline loops: CDR1 LNHNV, CDR2 YYDKDF (reference sequence). CDR3 bases: TGTGCCACCAGCGTACAGGTCAACTATGGCTACACCTTC. Amino acid sequence: CATSVQVNYGYTF. The full variable domain, with the rest looked up from reference TRBV15 and TRBJ1-2, is DAMVIQNPRYQVTQFGKPVTLSCSQTLNHNVMYWYQQKSSQAPKLLFHYYDKDFNNEADTPDNFQSRRPNTSFCFLDIRSPGLGDTAMYLCATSVQVNYGYTFGSGTRLTVV.

In this sample, this clonotype turned up many times. This sequence joins TRBV20-1 and TRBJ2-3; no firm D call. The germline CDR1 and CDR2 sequences are DFQATT and SNEGSKA (reference sequence). V lost 7 bases and J lost 5, with 13 bases in between. This CDR3 comprises 12 residues. The CDR3 reads CSGLEKGDTQYF. CDR3 DNA: TGCAGTGGGTTAGAGAAAGGAGATACGCAGTATTTT.

This clonotype was picked up a small number of times. V gene TRBV20-1 combines with J gene TRBJ2-2, with 11 bases identical to TRBD1. Per germline, CDR1 DFQATT and CDR2 SNEGSKA (reference sequence). With 3 bases clipped from V and 3 bases from J, the junction kept 0 bases outside the gene matches. CDR3 length: 14 amino acids. In DNA, the CDR3 is TGCAGTGCTAGGGGACAGGGGGACACCGGGGAGCTGTTTTTT. Translated: CSARGQGDTGELFF.

This clonotype turned up a few times. This chain links TRBV15 with TRBJ2-7; unclear D gene. V lost 0 bases and J lost 4, with 7 bases in between. The CDR3 has 13 residues. The V gene's germline CDR1 is LNHNV and CDR2 YYDKDF (reference sequence). Here the CDR3 DNA reads TGTGCCACCAGCAGAGATATAGGTTACGAGCAGTACTTC. This gives the protein CATSRDIGYEQYF.

There are a few counts of this clonotype. The chain is built from TRBV6-2 or TRBV6-3 and TRBJ2-7; D is perhaps TRBD2 (5 bases). Germline V gene sequence: CDR1 MNHEY, CDR2 SVGEGT. V lost 6 bases and J lost 6, with 15 bases in between. The CDR3 has 13 residues. The CDR3 loop reads CASSPTGNGEQYF. CDR3 in DNA: TGTGCCAGCAGCCCTACCGGGAACGGCGAGCAGTACTTC.

This clonotype was detected a few times. The chain joins TRBV24-1 to TRBJ1-1; the D is unclear. This CDR3 is built from 14 residues. Germline loops: CDR1 KGHDR, CDR2 SFDVKD. V was clipped by 1 base and J by 1 base, with 6 bases between them. The CDR3, as DNA: TGTGCCACCAGTGATTTCGTGACGAACACTGAAGCTTTCTTT. This gives the protein CATSDFVTNTEAFF.